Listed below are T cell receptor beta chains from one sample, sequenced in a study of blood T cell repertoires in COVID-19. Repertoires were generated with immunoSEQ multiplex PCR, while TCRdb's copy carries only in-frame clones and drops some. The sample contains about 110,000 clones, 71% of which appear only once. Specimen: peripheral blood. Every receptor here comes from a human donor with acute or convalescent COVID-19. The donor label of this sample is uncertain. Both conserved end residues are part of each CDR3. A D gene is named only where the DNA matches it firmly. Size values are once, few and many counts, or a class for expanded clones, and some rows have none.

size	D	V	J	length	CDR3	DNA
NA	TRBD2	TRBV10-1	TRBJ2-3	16	CASSESSGGVADTQYF	TGCGCCAGCAGTGAGTCAAGCGGGGGGGTGGCAGATACGCAGTATTTT
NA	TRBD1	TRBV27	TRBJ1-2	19	CASRPNSFSGDRGRRGYTF	TGTGCCAGCAGGCCCAATTCCTTTTCGGGGGACAGGGGGCGGAGGGGCTACACCTTC
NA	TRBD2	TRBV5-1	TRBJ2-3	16	CASSLTGTSGTDTQYF	TGCGCCAGCAGCTTGACCGGGACTAGCGGCACAGATACGCAGTATTTT
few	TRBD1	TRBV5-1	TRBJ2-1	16	CASSLVGTGARNEQFF	TGCGCCAGCAGCTTGGTTGGGACAGGGGCGAGAAATGAGCAGTTCTTC
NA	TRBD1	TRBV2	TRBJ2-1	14	CASSRTGRDNEQFF	TGTGCCAGCAGTCGGACAGGGCGGGACAATGAGCAGTTCTTC
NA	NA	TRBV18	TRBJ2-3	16	CASSPPGGSLTDTQYF	TGTGCCAGCTCACCCCCCGGCGGCAGTTTGACAGATACGCAGTATTTT
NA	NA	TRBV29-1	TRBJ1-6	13	CSVGEGGNSPLHF	TGCAGCGTTGGGGAGGGCGGTAATTCACCCCTCCACTTT
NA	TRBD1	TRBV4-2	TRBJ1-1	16	CASSLRGGQGNTEAFF	TGTGCCAGCAGCCTACGTGGAGGACAGGGGAACACTGAAGCTTTCTTT
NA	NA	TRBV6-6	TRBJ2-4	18	CASSPPFSRQLAKNIQYF	TGTGCCAGCAGTCCCCCTTTCTCTAGGCAACTAGCCAAAAACATTCAGTACTTC
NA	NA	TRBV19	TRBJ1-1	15	CASSIAGTTNTEAFF	TGTGCCAGTAGTATTGCCGGGACAACTAACACTGAAGCTTTCTTT
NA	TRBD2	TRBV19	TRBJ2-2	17	CASSIRSGGGPTGELFF	TGTGCCAGTAGTATTAGGTCCGGCGGGGGACCCACCGGGGAGCTGTTTTTT
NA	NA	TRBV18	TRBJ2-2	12	CASSPYSGELFF	TGTGCCAGCTCACCATATAGCGGGGAGCTGTTTTTT
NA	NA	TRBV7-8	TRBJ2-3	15	CASSLVALDTDTQYF	TGTGCCAGCAGCTTAGTCGCGCTCGACACAGATACGCAGTATTTT
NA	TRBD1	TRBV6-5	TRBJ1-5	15	CASSYTGASNQPQHF	TGTGCCAGCAGCTATACAGGGGCGAGCAATCAGCCCCAGCATTTT
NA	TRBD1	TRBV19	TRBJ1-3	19	CASSIGTGGSHASGNTIYF	TGTGCCAGTAGTATCGGGACAGGGGGCTCCCATGCCTCTGGAAACACCATATATTTT
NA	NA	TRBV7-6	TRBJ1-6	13	CASSLTYNSPLHF	TGTGCCAGCAGCCTCACATATAATTCACCCCTCCACTTT
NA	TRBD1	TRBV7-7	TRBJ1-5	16	CASSRDRTGDDQPQHF	TGTGCTAGCAGCCGGGACAGGACAGGGGACGATCAGCCCCAGCATTTT
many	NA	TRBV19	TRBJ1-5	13	CASRQDSNQPQHF	TGTGCCAGTAGACAGGATAGCAATCAGCCCCAGCATTTT
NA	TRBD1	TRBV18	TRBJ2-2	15	CASSLRQGDTGELFF	TGTGCCAGCTCACTACGACAGGGGGACACCGGGGAGCTGTTTTTT
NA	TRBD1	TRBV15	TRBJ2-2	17	CATSRDRQGAITGELFF	TGTGCCACCAGCAGAGATCGACAGGGGGCCATCACCGGGGAGCTGTTTTTT
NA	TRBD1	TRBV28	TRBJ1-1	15	CASSLSGTARTEAFF	TGTGCCAGCAGTCTCTCGGGGACAGCAAGGACTGAAGCTTTCTTT
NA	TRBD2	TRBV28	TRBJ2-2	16	CASSLRDYLNTGELFF	TGTGCCAGCAGTTTACGGGACTACCTGAACACCGGGGAGCTGTTTTTT
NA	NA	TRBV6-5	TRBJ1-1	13	CASSPTKNTEAFF	TGTGCCAGCAGTCCCACAAAGAACACTGAAGCTTTCTTT
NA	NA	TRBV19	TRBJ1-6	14	CASSINRNNSPLHF	TGTGCCAGTAGTATAAACAGGAATAATTCACCCCTCCACTTT
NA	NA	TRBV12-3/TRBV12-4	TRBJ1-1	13	CASSTLGVTEAFF	TGTGCCAGCAGCACCCTAGGGGTCACTGAAGCTTTCTTT
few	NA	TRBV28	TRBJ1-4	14	CASIGPSLNEKLFF	TGTGCCAGCATTGGGCCCAGTCTCAATGAAAAACTGTTTTTT
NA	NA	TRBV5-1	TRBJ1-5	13	CASRVDSNQPQHF	TGCGCCAGCCGGGTAGATAGCAATCAGCCCCAGCATTTT
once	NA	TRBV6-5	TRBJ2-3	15	CASSYVPAGTDTQYF	TGTGCCAGCAGTTACGTCCCCGCAGGCACAGATACGCAGTATTTT
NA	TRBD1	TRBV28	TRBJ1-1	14	CASGRWGQGPEAFF	TGTGCCAGCGGCCGATGGGGACAGGGCCCTGAAGCTTTCTTT